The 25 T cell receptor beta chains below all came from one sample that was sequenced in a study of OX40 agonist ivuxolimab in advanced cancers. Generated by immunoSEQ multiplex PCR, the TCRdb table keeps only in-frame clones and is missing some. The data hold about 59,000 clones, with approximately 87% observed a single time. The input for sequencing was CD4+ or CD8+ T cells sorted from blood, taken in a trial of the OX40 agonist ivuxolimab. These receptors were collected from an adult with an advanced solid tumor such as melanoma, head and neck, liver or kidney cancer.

In DNA form, the CDR3 reads TGCGCCAGCAGCTTGGTGGCAGGGGGCTATGGCTACACCTTC. This codes for CASSLVAGGYGYTF. V is TRBV5-1 and J is TRBJ1-2; the match to TRBD1 covers 7 bases. The CDR3 is 14 residues long. Germline trimming cut 0 bases from V and 4 bases from J; bases unmatched to any gene: 3. The V gene's germline CDR1 is SGHRS and CDR2 YFSETQ.

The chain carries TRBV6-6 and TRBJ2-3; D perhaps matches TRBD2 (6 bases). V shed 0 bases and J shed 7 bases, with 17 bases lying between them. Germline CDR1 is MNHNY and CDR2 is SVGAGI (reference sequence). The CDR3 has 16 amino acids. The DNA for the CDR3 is TGTGCCAGCAGTTACTCGGGGGGAGGATCCCCAAATACGCAGTATTTT. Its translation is CASSYSGGGSPNTQYF.

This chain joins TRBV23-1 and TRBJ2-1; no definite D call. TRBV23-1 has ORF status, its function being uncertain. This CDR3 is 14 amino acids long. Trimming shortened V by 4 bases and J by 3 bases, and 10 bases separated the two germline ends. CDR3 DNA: TGCGCCAGCAGTCTTGAAGGCCACTACAATGAGCAGTTCTTC. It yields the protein CASSLEGHYNEQFF.

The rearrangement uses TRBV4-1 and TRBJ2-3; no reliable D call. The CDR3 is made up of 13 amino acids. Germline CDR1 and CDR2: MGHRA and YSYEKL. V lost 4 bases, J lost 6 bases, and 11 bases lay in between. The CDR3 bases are TGCGCCAGCAGCCCCAGTAGGGCCGATACGCAGTATTTT. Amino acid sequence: CASSPSRADTQYF.

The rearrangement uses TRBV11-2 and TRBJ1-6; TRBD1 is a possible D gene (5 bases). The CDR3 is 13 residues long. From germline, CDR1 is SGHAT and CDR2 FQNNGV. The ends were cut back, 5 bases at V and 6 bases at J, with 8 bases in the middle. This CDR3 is CASSQGRNSPLHF. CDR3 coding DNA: TGTGCCAGCAGCCAGGGCCGTAATTCACCCCTCCACTTT.

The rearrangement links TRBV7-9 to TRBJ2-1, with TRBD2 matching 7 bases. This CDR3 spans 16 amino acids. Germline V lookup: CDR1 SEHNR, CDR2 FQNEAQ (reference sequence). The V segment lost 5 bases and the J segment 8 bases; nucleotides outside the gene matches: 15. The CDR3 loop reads CASSPGLSGVGDEQFF. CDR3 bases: TGTGCCAGCAGCCCTGGACTAAGCGGGGTCGGGGATGAGCAGTTCTTC.

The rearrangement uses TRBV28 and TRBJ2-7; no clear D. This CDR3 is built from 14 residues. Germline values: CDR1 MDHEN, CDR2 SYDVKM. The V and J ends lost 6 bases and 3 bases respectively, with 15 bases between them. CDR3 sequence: CASRSRSLNYEQYF. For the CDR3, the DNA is TGTGCCAGCAGATCCCGGAGCCTAAACTACGAGCAGTACTTC.

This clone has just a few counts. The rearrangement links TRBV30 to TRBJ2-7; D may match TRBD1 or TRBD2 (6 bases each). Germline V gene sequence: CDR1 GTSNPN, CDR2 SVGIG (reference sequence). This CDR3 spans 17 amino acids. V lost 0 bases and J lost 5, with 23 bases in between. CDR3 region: CAWSVLRGAEGSHEQYF. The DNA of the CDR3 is TGTGCCTGGAGTGTACTAAGGGGGGCTGAGGGGAGTCACGAGCAGTACTTC.

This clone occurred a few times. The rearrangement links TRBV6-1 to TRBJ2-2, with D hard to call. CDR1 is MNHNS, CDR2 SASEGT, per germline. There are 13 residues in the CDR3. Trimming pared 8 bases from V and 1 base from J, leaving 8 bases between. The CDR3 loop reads CASETQNTGELFF. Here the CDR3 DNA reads TGTGCCAGCGAGACACAGAACACCGGGGAGCTGTTTTTT.

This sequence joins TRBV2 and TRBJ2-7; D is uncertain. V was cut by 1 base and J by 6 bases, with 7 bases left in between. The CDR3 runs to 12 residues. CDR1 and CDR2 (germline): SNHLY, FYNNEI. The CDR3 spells CASSEGWAEQYF. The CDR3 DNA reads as TGTGCCAGCAGTGAAGGCTGGGCCGAGCAGTACTTC.

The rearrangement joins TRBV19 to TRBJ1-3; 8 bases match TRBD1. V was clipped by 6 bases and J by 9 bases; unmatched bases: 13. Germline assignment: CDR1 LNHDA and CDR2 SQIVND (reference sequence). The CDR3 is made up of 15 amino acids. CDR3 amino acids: CASRPDRLQGVTIYF. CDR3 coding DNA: TGTGCCAGTAGACCGGATAGACTACAGGGGGTCACCATATATTTT.

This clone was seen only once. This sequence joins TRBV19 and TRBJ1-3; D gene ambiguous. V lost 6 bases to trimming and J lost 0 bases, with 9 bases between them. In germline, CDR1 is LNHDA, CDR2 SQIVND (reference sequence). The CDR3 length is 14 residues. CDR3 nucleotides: TGTGCCAGTAGAGACCTCGACTCTGGAAACACCATATATTTT. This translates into CASRDLDSGNTIYF.

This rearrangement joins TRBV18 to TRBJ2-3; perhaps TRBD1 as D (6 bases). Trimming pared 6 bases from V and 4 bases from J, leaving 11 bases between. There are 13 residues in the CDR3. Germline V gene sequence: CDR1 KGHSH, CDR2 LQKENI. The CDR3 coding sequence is TGTGCCAGCTCGCTAACAGGGTCAGATACGCAGTATTTT. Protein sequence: CASSLTGSDTQYF.

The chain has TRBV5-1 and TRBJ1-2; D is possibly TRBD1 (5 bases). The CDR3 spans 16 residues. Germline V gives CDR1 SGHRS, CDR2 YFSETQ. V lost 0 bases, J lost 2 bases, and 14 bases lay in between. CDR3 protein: CASSLVSPGDNYGYTF. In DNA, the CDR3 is TGCGCCAGCAGCTTGGTTTCCCCGGGGGACAACTATGGCTACACCTTC.

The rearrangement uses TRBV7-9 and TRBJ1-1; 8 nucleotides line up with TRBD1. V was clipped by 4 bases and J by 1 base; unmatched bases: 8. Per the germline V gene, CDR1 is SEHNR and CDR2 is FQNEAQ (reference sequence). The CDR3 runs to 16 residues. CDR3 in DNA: TGTGCCAGCAGCTCCAGACGGACAGGGAGGAACACTGAAGCTTTCTTT. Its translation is CASSSRRTGRNTEAFF.

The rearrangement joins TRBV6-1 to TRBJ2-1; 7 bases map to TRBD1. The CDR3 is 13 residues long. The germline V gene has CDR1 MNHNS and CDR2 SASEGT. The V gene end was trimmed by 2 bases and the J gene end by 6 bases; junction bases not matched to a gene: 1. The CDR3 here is CASSENRGNEQFF. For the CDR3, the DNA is TGTGCCAGCAGTGAAAACAGGGGCAATGAGCAGTTCTTC.

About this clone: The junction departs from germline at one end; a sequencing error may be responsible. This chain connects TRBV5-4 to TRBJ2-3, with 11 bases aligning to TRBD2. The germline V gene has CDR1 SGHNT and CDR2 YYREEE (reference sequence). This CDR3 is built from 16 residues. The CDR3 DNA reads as TGTGCCAGCAGCTTGTCAACTAGCGGGAGCAGAGATACGCAGTATTTT. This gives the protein CASSLSTSGSRDTQYF.

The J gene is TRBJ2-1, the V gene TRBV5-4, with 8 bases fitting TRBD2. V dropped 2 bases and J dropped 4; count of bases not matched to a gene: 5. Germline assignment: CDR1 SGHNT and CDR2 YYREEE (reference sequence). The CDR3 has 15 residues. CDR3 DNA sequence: TGTGCCAGCAGCTTAGGAGCGGGAGTTTACAATGAGCAGTTCTTC. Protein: CASSLGAGVYNEQFF.

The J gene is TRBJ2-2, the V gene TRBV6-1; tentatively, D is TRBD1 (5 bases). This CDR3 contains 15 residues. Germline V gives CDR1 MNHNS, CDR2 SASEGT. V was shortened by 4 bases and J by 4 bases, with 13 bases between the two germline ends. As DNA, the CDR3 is TGTGCCAGCAGTGTCCAGGGATGGGCCACCGGGGAGCTGTTTTTT. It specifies CASSVQGWATGELFF.

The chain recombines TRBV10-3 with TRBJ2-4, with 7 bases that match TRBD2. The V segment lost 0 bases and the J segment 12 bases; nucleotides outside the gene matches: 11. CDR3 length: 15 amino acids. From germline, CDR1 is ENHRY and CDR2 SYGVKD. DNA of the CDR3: TGTGCCATCAGTGAGTCTGGCCCCACCGGGGGGAATCAGTACTTC. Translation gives CAISESGPTGGNQYF.

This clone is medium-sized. CDR3 sequence (DNA): TGCAGCGTACGGACCTCGGGCACTGAAGCTTTCTTT. This codes for CSVRTSGTEAFF. This chain joins TRBV29-1 and TRBJ1-1; D unclear. V was pared by 6 bases and J by 4 bases, with 12 bases between. The germline V gene has CDR1 SQVTM and CDR2 ANQGSEA. The CDR3 covers 12 residues. The full variable domain, with the rest looked up from reference TRBV29-1 and TRBJ1-1, is SAVISQKPSRDICQRGTSLTIQCQVDSQVTMMFWYRQQPGQSLTLIATANQGSEATYESGFVIDKFPISRPNLTFSTLTVSNMSPEDSSIYLCSVRTSGTEAFFGQGTRLTVV.

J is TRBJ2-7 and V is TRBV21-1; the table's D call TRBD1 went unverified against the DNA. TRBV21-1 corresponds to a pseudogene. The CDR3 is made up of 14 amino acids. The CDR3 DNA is TGTGCCAGCAGCAATGGGTTCAGGCCTTGTGAGCAGTACTTC. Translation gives CASSNGFRPCEQYF.

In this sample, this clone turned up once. The DNA of the CDR3 is TGTGCCAGTAGTTCGGCGGACGCCCCAAACCACGAGCAGTACTTC. Its translation is CASSSADAPNHEQYF. V usage is TRBV19 and J usage is TRBJ2-7, with no clear D. Germline V gene lookup returns CDR1 LNHDA and CDR2 SQIVND (reference sequence). The V end lost 5 bases, the J end lost 5 bases, and 19 bases lay between the germline ends. The CDR3 covers 15 residues.

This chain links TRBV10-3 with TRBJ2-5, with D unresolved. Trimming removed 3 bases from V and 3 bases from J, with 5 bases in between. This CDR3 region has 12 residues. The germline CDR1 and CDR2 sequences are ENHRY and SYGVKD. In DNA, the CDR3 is TGTGCCATCAGTGATAAGGAAGAGACCCAGTACTTC. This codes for CAISDKEETQYF.

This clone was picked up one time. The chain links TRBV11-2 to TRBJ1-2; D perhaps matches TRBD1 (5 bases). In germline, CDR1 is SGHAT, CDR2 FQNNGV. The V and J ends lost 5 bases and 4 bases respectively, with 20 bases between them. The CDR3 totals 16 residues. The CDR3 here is CASSPRRGARIYGYTF. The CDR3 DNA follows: TGTGCCAGCAGCCCACGGAGAGGGGCGCGGATCTATGGCTACACCTTC.